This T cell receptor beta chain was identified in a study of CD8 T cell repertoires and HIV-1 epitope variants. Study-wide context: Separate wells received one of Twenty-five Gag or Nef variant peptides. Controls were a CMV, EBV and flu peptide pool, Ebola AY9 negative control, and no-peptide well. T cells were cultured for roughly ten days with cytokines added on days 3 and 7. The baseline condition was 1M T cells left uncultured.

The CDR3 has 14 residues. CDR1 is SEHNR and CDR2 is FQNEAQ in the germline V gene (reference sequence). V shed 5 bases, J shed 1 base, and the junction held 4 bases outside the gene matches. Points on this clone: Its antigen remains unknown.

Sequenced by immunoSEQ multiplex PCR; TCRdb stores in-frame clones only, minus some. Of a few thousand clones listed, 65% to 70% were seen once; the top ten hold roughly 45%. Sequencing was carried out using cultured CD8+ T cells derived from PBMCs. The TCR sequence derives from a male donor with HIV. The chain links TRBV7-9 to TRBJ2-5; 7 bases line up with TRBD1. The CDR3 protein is CASSPGQTQETQYF. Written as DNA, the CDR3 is TGTGCCAGCAGCCCGGGACAGACCCAAGAGACCCAGTACTTC.